This TCR beta chain was retrieved from a study of radiotherapy plus CTLA-4 blockade in lung cancer. TCRdb's table, derived via immunoSEQ multiplex PCR, lists solely in-frame clones and lacks some. Of approximately 94,000 clones detected, roughly 80% appear once; the ten largest clones hold more than 20%. The CDR3 runs 13 residues. V lost 3 bases to trimming and J lost 4 bases, with 9 bases between them. Germline CDR1 LGHNA, CDR2 YNFKEQ. This specimen was peripheral blood, taken from a patient treated with radiotherapy plus ipilimumab. The genes are TRBV4-2 and TRBJ1-2; tentatively, D is TRBD1 (5 bases). The clonotype comes from a human donor with non-small cell lung cancer that progressed on radiotherapy plus ipilimumab. CDR3 DNA: TGTGCCAGCAGCCAGGACAAAGCCTATGGCTACACCTTC. Translated: CASSQDKAYGYTF.